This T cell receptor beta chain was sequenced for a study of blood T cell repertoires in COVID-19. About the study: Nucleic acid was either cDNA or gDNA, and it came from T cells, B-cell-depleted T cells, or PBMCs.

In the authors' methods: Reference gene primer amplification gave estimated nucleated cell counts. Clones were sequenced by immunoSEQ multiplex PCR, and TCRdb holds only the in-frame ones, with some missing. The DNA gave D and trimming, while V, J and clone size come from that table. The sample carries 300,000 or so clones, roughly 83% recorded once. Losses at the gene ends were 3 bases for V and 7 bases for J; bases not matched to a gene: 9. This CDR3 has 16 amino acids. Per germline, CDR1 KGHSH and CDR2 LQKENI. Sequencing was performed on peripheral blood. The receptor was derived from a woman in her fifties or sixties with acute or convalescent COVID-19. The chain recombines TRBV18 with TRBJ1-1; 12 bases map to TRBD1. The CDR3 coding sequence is TGTGCCAGCTCACCCCCGGGACAGGGGGCGCGAGGTGAAGCTTTCTTT. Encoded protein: CASSPPGQGARGEAFF.